These 13 T cell receptor beta chains originate from one sample sequenced in a study of blood T cell repertoires in COVID-19. Here immunoSEQ multiplex PCR was the method, and the copy in TCRdb shows in-frame clones only, minus some. The sample consists of approximately 50,000 clones, around 80% of them appearing once. Sample: peripheral blood. Receptors were obtained from a man between 65 and 79 years old with acute or convalescent COVID-19.

The genes are TRBV7-2 and TRBJ1-4, with 7 nucleotides matching TRBD1. CDR1 and CDR2 from the germline V gene are SGHTA and FQGNSA. The CDR3 totals 18 residues. With 5 bases clipped from V and 0 bases from J, the junction kept 12 bases outside the gene matches. CDR3 DNA: TGTGCCAGCAGCCGGCCAGAGGGGGCTTTGGCAACTAATGAAAAACTGTTTTTT. Translation: CASSRPEGALATNEKLFF.

This chain joins TRBV5-4 and TRBJ2-2; tentatively, D is TRBD2 (6 bases). The CDR3 length is 14 residues. Germline values: CDR1 SGHNT, CDR2 YYREEE (reference sequence). V dropped 4 bases and J dropped 6 bases, with 13 bases sitting between them. CDR3 sequence (DNA): TGTGCCAGCAGCCAGGACGGGGGAGCCGGGGAGCTGTTTTTT. This codes for CASSQDGGAGELFF.

The rearrangement uses TRBV9 and TRBJ2-5, with a possible D match to TRBD1 (6 bases). The CDR3 sequence is 14 residues long. Trimming pared 1 base from V and 4 bases from J, leaving 11 bases between. The germline V gene has CDR1 SGDLS and CDR2 YYNGEE. The CDR3 loop reads CASSVTGLRETQYF. CDR3 DNA sequence: TGTGCCAGCAGCGTAACAGGGCTAAGAGAGACCCAGTACTTC. Filled out from reference TRBV9 and TRBJ2-5, the complete variable domain reads DSGVTQTPKHLITATGQRVTLRCSPRSGDLSVYWYQQSLDQGLQFLIQYYNGEERAKGNILERFSAQQFPDLHSELNLSSLELGDSALYFCASSVTGLRETQYFGPGTRLLVL.

The rearrangement links TRBV19 to TRBJ1-2; D might be TRBD1 (5 bases). The germline V gene encodes CDR1 LNHDA and CDR2 SQIVND (reference sequence). The CDR3 runs 16 residues. The V gene lost 2 bases and the J gene lost 0 bases, with 13 bases spanning the gap. The CDR3 DNA reads TGTGCCAGTAGTATAAGACAGAAAAAGACTAACTATGGCTACACCTTC. Amino acid sequence: CASSIRQKKTNYGYTF.

The rearrangement joins TRBV6-5 to TRBJ1-4, with 8 bases matching TRBD1. V was clipped by 8 bases and J by 2 bases; unmatched bases: 4. The CDR3 has 14 amino acids. The germline gives CDR1 MNHEY, CDR2 SVGAGI. The CDR3 is CASGTGGTNEKLFF. In nucleotides, the CDR3 is TGTGCCAGCGGCACAGGGGGGACTAATGAAAAACTGTTTTTT.

This chain links TRBV30 with TRBJ2-7; 10 nucleotides line up with TRBD1. The germline V gene has CDR1 GTSNPN and CDR2 SVGIG (reference sequence). The trim removed 0 bases at V and 2 bases at J, leaving 4 bases unmatched. This CDR3 has 15 amino acids. The CDR3: CAWSVQGTGAYEQYF. In DNA form, the CDR3 reads TGTGCCTGGAGTGTACAAGGGACAGGGGCCTACGAGCAGTACTTC.

This clone occurred many times. The V gene is TRBV27, the J gene TRBJ2-7; D is unclear. This CDR3 has 14 amino acids. In germline, CDR1 is MNHEY, CDR2 SMNVEV (reference sequence). The V and J ends lost 6 bases and 6 bases respectively, with 18 bases between them. CDR3 sequence: CASSARPGTGEQYF. The CDR3, as DNA: TGTGCCAGCAGCGCCCGGCCGGGTACCGGCGAGCAGTACTTC.

The CDR3 DNA is TGTGCCAGCAGCCGAAGGCGGTATATTCTCCTGGATTCACCCCTCCACTTT. Its protein is CASSRRRYILLDSPLHF. This chain joins TRBV3-1 (or the pseudogene TRBV3-2) and TRBJ1-6; D remains ambiguous. The CDR3 runs to 17 residues. Germline-derived CDR1 and CDR2 are LGHDT and YNNKEL (reference sequence). Trimming took 4 bases from V and 8 from J, leaving 21 bases between them.

CDR3 coding DNA: TGTGCCAGTAGTATGTACCGGGAGTCACCCCTCCACTTT. Amino acid sequence: CASSMYRESPLHF. J is TRBJ1-6 and V is TRBV19; D is unclear. The germline gives CDR1 LNHDA, CDR2 SQIVND (reference sequence). V was cut by 3 bases and J by 10 bases, with 10 bases left in between. The CDR3 is 13 amino acids.

This clone was seen just once. The chain carries TRBV6-4 and TRBJ1-1; D is unclear. This CDR3 is built from 13 residues. V dropped 4 bases and J dropped 2 bases, with 8 bases sitting between them. Per germline, CDR1 MRHNA and CDR2 SNTAGT. The CDR3 is CASSVASNTEAFF. Here the CDR3 DNA reads TGTGCCAGCAGTGTGGCCAGTAACACTGAAGCTTTCTTT.

In its sample, this clone was seen a few times. The chain combines TRBV7-2 with TRBJ2-3; 10 positions match TRBD1. The germline V gene has CDR1 SGHTA and CDR2 FQGNSA. Losses at the gene ends were 3 bases for V and 7 bases for J; bases not matched to a gene: 1. This CDR3 is 13 amino acids long. CDR3 sequence reads: CASSLDRGNTQYF. For the CDR3, the DNA is TGTGCCAGCAGCTTGGACAGGGGGAATACGCAGTATTTT. Together with reference TRBV7-2 and TRBJ2-3, the CDR3 gives the full variable domain: GAGVSQSPSNKVTEKGKDVELRCDPISGHTALYWYRQSLGQGLEFLIYFQGNSAPDKSGLPSDRFSAERTGGSVSTLTIQRTQQEDSAVYLCASSLDRGNTQYFGPGTRLTVL.

V and J are TRBV7-2 and TRBJ2-1, with 16 bases identical to TRBD2. The germline V gene encodes CDR1 SGHTA and CDR2 FQGNSA. Trimming removed 6 bases from V and 8 bases from J; junction bases left unmatched: 10. CDR3 size: 17 residues. The CDR3 coding sequence is TGTGCCAGCAGTCCCCCGGGACTAGCGGGGGGGCGTGATGAGCAGTTCTTC. This sequence encodes CASSPPGLAGGRDEQFF.

The genes are TRBV10-1 and TRBJ2-5; D is possibly TRBD2 (6 bases). Germline V lookup: CDR1 WNHNN, CDR2 SYGVQD (reference sequence). The CDR3 runs to 13 residues. V was cut by 2 bases and J by 5 bases, with 9 bases left in between. Here the CDR3 DNA reads TGCGCCAGCAGTGAGGGGGGGAGTGAGACCCAGTACTTC. Translated: CASSEGGSETQYF.